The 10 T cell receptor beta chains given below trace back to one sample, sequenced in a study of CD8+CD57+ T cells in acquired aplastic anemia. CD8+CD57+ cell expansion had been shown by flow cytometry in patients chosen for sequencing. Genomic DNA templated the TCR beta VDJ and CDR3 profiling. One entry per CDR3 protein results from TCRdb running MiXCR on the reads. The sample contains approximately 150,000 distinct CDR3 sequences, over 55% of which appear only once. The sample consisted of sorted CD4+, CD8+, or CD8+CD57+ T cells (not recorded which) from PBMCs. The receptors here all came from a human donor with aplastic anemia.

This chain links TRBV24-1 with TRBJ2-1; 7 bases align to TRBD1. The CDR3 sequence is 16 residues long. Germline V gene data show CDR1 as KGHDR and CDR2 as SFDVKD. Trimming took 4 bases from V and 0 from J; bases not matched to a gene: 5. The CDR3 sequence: CATSDRDSSSYNEQFF. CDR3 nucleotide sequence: TGTGCCACCAGTGACCGGGACAGCAGCTCCTACAATGAGCAGTTCTTC.

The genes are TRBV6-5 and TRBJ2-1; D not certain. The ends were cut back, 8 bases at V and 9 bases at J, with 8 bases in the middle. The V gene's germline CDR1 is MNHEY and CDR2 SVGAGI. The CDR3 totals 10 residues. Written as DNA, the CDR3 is TGTGCCAGCGGAAAAATTGAGCAGTTCTTC. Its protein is CASGKIEQFF.

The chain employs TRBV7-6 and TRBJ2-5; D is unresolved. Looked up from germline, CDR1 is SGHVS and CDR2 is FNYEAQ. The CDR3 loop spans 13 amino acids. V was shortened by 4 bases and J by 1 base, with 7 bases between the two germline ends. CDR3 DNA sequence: TGTGCCAGCAGCTCCTATTTCCAAGAGACCCAGTACTTC. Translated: CASSSYFQETQYF.

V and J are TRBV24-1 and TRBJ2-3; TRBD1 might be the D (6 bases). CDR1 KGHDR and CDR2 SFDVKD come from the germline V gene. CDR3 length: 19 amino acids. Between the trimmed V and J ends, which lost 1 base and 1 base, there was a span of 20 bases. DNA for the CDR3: TGTGCCACCAGTGATTTTTGGGCGGGCGACAGGCCGGGCACAGATACGCAGTATTTT. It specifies CATSDFWAGDRPGTDTQYF.

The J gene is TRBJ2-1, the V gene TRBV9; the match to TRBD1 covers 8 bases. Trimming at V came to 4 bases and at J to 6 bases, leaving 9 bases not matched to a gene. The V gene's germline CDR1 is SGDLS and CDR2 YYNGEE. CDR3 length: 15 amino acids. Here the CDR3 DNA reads TGTGCCAGCAGCAGGGCCGGGACAGGCCTCAATGAGCAGTTCTTC. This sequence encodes CASSRAGTGLNEQFF.

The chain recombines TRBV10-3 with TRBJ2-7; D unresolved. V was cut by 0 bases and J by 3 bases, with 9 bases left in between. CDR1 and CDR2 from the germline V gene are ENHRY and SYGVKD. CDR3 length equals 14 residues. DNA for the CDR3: TGTGCCATCAGTGAGTCGATGGCGCTCTACGAGCAGTACTTC. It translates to CAISESMALYEQYF.

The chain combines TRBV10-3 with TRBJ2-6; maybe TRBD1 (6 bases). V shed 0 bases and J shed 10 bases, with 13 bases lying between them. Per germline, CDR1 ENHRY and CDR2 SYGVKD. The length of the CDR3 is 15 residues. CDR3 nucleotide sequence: TGTGCCATCAGTGAGTCGGGTCGCCAGGGGAACGTCCTGACTTTC. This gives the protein CAISESGRQGNVLTF.

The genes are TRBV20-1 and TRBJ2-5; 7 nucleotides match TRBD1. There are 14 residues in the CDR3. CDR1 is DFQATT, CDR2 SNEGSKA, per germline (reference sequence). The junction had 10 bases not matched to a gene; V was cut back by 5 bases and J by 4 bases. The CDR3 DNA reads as TGCAGTGCTCTCCGACAGGGCAGGGTAGAGACCCAGTACTTC. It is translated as CSALRQGRVETQYF.

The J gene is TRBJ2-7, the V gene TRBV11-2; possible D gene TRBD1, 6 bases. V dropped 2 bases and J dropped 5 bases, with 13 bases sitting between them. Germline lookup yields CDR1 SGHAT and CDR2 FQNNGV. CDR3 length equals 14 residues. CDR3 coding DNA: TGTGCCAGCAGCTTAAACAGGGTGAACAACGAGCAGTACTTC. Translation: CASSLNRVNNEQYF.

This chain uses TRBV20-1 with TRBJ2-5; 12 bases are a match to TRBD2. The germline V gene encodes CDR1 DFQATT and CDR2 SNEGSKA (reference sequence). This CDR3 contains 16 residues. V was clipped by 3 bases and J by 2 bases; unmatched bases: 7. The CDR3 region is CSARGLAGGIQETQYF. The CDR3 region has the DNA TGCAGTGCTAGGGGGCTAGCGGGGGGGATTCAAGAGACCCAGTACTTC.